These 21 T cell receptor beta chains were all obtained from the same sample, sequenced in a study of response to subunit inactivated influenza vaccine. TCRdb analysed the RT-PCR reads with MiXCR anew, one entry per CDR3 protein. The sample includes about 780,000 distinct CDR3 sequences, approximately 17% of them seen just once. The input for sequencing was PBMCs from blood, taken 4 to 6 days after vaccination. Source of these receptors: a man in his fifties who received an inactivated influenza vaccine.

The genes are TRBV12-3 or TRBV12-4 and TRBJ2-1, with 7 bases identical to TRBD2. Unmatched junction bases numbered 18, after V lost 7 bases and J lost 12 bases. The CDR3 totals 15 residues. CDR3 nucleotides: TGTGCCAGCACGTATGGAGATCGGGGGGTGAACGGGCAGTTCTTC. Protein: CASTYGDRGVNGQFF.

This clonotype was recorded a few times. The chain combines TRBV18 with TRBJ2-1; D possibly corresponds to TRBD2 (5 bases). The V gene lost 3 bases and the J gene lost 8 bases, with 14 bases spanning the gap. CDR3 length: 14 amino acids. Germline V gene data show CDR1 as KGHSH and CDR2 as LQKENI. This CDR3 reads CASSPLFAGYEQFF. CDR3 sequence (DNA): TGTGCCAGCTCACCCCTGTTCGCGGGCTATGAGCAGTTCTTC. Combining the CDR3 with reference TRBV18 and TRBJ2-1 gives the whole variable domain NAGVMQNPRHLVRRRGQEARLRCSPMKGHSHVYWYRQLPEEGLKFMVYLQKENIIDESGMPKERFSAEFPKEGPSILRIQQVVRGDSAAYFCASSPLFAGYEQFFGPGTRLTVL.

In its sample, this clonotype was seen a few times. J is TRBJ2-2 and V is TRBV4-3, with 9 bases fitting TRBD1. Germline V gene sequence: CDR1 LGHNA, CDR2 YSLEER. V shed 1 base and J 7 bases; nucleotides not matched to a gene: 4. The CDR3 is 15 amino acids. In DNA, the CDR3 is TGCGCCAGCAGCCAAGCGGACAGGGGTTTCGGGGAGCTGTTTTTT. It translates to CASSQADRGFGELFF.

Here the CDR3 DNA reads TGCAGTGCTAGATCCGGGATAGCCAAAAACATTCAGTACTTC. Its protein is CSARSGIAKNIQYF. The chain couples TRBV20-1 to TRBJ2-4; TRBD2 might be the D (5 bases). CDR1 is DFQATT, CDR2 SNEGSKA, per germline (reference sequence). The V end lost 2 bases, the J end lost 0 bases, and 8 bases lay between the germline ends. The CDR3 is 14 residues long.

The chain has TRBV4-3 and TRBJ2-1; 9 bases align to TRBD2. The CDR3 is 16 amino acids. CDR1 is LGHNA and CDR2 is YSLEER in the germline V gene. V lost 4 bases and J lost 6; bases outside the gene matches: 10. This CDR3 is CASSPLGLAMGNEQFF. CDR3 in DNA: TGCGCCAGCAGCCCCCTCGGACTAGCGATGGGCAATGAGCAGTTCTTC.

The chain carries TRBV12-3 or TRBV12-4 and TRBJ2-7; 10 nucleotides align to TRBD2. J gave up 0 bases and V 6 bases, and 5 bases lay outside the gene matches. The CDR3 covers 15 residues. The CDR3 coding sequence is TGTGCCAGCAGAGTCGGACTAGCGGCCTCCTACGAGCAGTACTTC. Translated, it gives CASRVGLAASYEQYF.

This clonotype was counted only a few times. The chain joins TRBV29-1 to TRBJ1-2, with 10 nucleotides matching TRBD1. J lost 6 bases, V lost 5 bases, and 9 bases had no gene match. Germline V gene lookup returns CDR1 SQVTM and CDR2 ANQGSEA. This CDR3 has 14 residues. CDR3 nucleotides: TGCAGCGTTCTGACCGGGACAGGGGTTCATGGCTACACCTTC. This translates into CSVLTGTGVHGYTF. Supplemented by reference TRBV29-1 and TRBJ1-2, the full variable domain reads SAVISQKPSRDICQRGTSLTIQCQVDSQVTMMFWYRQQPGQSLTLIATANQGSEATYESGFVIDKFPISRPNLTFSTLTVSNMSPEDSSIYLCSVLTGTGVHGYTFGSGTRLTVV.

This clonotype was seen a handful of times. The CDR3 DNA sequence: TGCGCCAGCAGCCCGGTGACTAGCGGGAGGGCCCACTACGAGCAGTACTTC. As protein: CASSPVTSGRAHYEQYF. The chain has TRBV5-1 and TRBJ2-7; 14 bases are shared with TRBD2. The CDR3 extends over 17 amino acids. V was pared by 4 bases and J by 3 bases, with 9 bases of the junction left unmatched. Germline V gives CDR1 SGHRS, CDR2 YFSETQ.

The rearrangement joins TRBV7-2 to TRBJ1-6, with D maybe TRBD1 (6 bases). V was clipped by 11 bases and J by 7 bases, with 21 bases between them. Per the germline V gene, CDR1 is SGHTA and CDR2 is FQGNSA. The CDR3 contains 15 residues. The CDR3 is CARLGGGSRNSPLHF. In DNA form, the CDR3 reads TGTGCCCGATTGGGGGGGGGCTCACGGAATTCACCCCTCCACTTT.

The sample holds many counts of this clonotype. An end of the junction does not agree with germline; a read error may underlie this. V is TRBV5-1 and J is TRBJ2-3; D unclear. CDR3 size: 11 residues. Germline-derived CDR1 and CDR2 are SGHRS and YFSETQ. The CDR3 spells CASSSGDTQYF. CDR3 coding DNA: TGTGCCAGCAGTTCGGGAGATACGCAGTATTTT. The full variable domain, in which reference TRBV5-1 and TRBJ2-3 provide the parts outside the CDR3, is KAGVTQTPRYLIKTRGQQVTLSCSPISGHRSVSWYQQTPGQGLQFLFEYFSETQRNKGNFPGRFSGRQFSNSRSEMNVSTLELGDSALYLCASSSGDTQYFGPGTRLTVL.

This chain connects TRBV10-3 to TRBJ1-5, with 7 positions matching TRBD1. V trimming: 2 bases; J trimming: 6 bases; junction bases outside the gene matches: 10. CDR1 is ENHRY and CDR2 is SYGVKD in the germline V gene. This CDR3 is 16 amino acids long. The CDR3 DNA is TGTGCCATCAGTGAGAGGGGAGAGGGGGCGAGTCAGCCCCAGCATTTT. The encoded protein is CAISERGEGASQPQHF.

The chain uses TRBV27 and TRBJ1-2, with TRBD1 as a possible D gene (6 bases). The V gene's germline CDR1 is MNHEY and CDR2 SMNVEV (reference sequence). CDR3 length: 13 amino acids. V lost 3 bases, J lost 8 bases, and 13 bases lay in between. CDR3 amino acids: CASSFPGASGYTF. In DNA, the CDR3 is TGTGCCAGCAGTTTTCCGGGGGCGTCCGGCTACACCTTC.

This clonotype has just a few counts. The J gene is TRBJ2-1, the V gene TRBV4-2; D may be TRBD2 (6 bases). Trimming stripped 1 base from V and 5 bases from J, with 12 bases between. Germline assignment: CDR1 LGHNA and CDR2 YNFKEQ. The CDR3 totals 15 residues. As DNA, the CDR3 is TGTGCCAGCAGCCAAGCAACGACTAGGCACAATGAGCAGTTCTTC. Its protein is CASSQATTRHNEQFF.

The rearrangement uses TRBV29-1 and TRBJ1-2; a weak D match, TRBD1 (5 bases). V lost 4 bases to trimming and J lost 2 bases, with 11 bases between them. The germline gives CDR1 SQVTM, CDR2 ANQGSEA. The CDR3 has 13 residues. The CDR3 DNA is TGCAGCGTTGGGGGGGGAGAAAACTATGGCTACACCTTC. Translated, it gives CSVGGGENYGYTF.

The sample holds a few counts of this clonotype. This chain connects TRBV5-1 to TRBJ2-1, with no clear D. V was shortened by 3 bases and J by 0 bases, with 10 bases between the two germline ends. This CDR3 contains 15 residues. Looked up from germline, CDR1 is SGHRS and CDR2 is YFSETQ. The chain's CDR3 is CASSSTQSSYNEQFF. CDR3 nucleotide sequence: TGCGCCAGCAGCTCGACTCAGAGCTCCTACAATGAGCAGTTCTTC.

The chain combines TRBV4-3 with TRBJ2-2; TRBD2 matches 8 bases. Germline trimming cut 4 bases from V and 3 bases from J; bases unmatched to any gene: 4. Germline CDR1 and CDR2: LGHNA and YSLEER. The CDR3 extends over 15 amino acids. The CDR3 reads CASSPGLAYTGELFF. As DNA, the CDR3 is TGCGCCAGCAGCCCTGGACTAGCCTACACCGGGGAGCTGTTTTTT.

In this sample, this clonotype turned up a few times. The V gene is TRBV11-2, the J gene TRBJ2-1, with D hard to call. Germline CDR1 is SGHAT and CDR2 is FQNNGV. Between the trimmed V and J ends, which lost 1 base and 7 bases, there was a span of 11 bases. The CDR3 consists of 14 residues. The CDR3 DNA follows: TGTGCCAGCAGCTTAGGTGGTAGCCGGAATGAGCAGTTCTTC. Amino acid sequence: CASSLGGSRNEQFF.

This clonotype was seen more than once but under ten times. The chain couples TRBV24-1 to TRBJ2-1, with TRBD2 identical over 8 bases. Germline trimming cut 3 bases from V and 7 bases from J; bases unmatched to any gene: 7. Per the germline V gene, CDR1 is KGHDR and CDR2 is SFDVKD. The CDR3 consists of 15 residues. CDR3 protein: CATSDPPGLGNEQFF. The CDR3 DNA sequence: TGTGCCACCAGTGATCCGCCGGGACTAGGAAATGAGCAGTTCTTC.

The rearrangement joins TRBV3-1 to TRBJ2-7; TRBD1 is a possible D gene (6 bases). This CDR3 contains 14 residues. The germline V and J ends were trimmed by 1 base and 3 bases, with 10 bases remaining between them. Germline CDR1 reads LGHDT; CDR2 reads YNNKEL (reference sequence). CDR3 protein: CASSQARGIYEQYF. In nucleotides, the CDR3 is TGTGCCAGCAGCCAAGCGAGGGGGATCTACGAGCAGTACTTC.

The rearrangement uses TRBV20-1 and TRBJ1-5; a weak D match, TRBD1 (5 bases). V shed 0 bases and J shed 7 bases, with 13 bases lying between them. This CDR3 comprises 14 residues. Looked up from germline, CDR1 is DFQATT and CDR2 is SNEGSKA (reference sequence). In DNA form, the CDR3 reads TGCAGTGCTAGAGATCCAGGGAGTCGGCAGCCCCAGCATTTT. As protein: CSARDPGSRQPQHF.

This clonotype was found a few times. The chain is built from TRBV12-3 or TRBV12-4 and TRBJ1-1; the D is unclear. V gave up 6 bases and J gave up 1 base, with 12 bases separating them. The length of the CDR3 is 14 residues. CDR3 in amino acids: CASRRKRGNTEAFF. The CDR3 DNA reads TGTGCCAGCAGGCGAAAACGGGGGAACACTGAAGCTTTCTTT.